The next 22 T cell receptor beta chains were all read from a single sample in a study of blood T cell repertoires in COVID-19. Libraries were prepared by immunoSEQ multiplex PCR; TCRdb keeps only in-frame clonotypes and omits some of them. The sample contains 100,000 to 150,000 clones, roughly 90% of which appear only once. Specimen: peripheral blood. Receptor source: a man aged 55 to 69 with COVID-19, enrolled during active disease.

This chain connects TRBV30 to TRBJ1-6, with D perhaps matching TRBD1 (5 bases). The CDR3 is made up of 15 amino acids. Between the trimmed V and J ends, which lost 0 bases and 8 bases, there was a span of 14 bases. In germline, CDR1 is GTSNPN, CDR2 SVGIG (reference sequence). The CDR3 DNA is TGTGCCTGGAGTGTATCAGGGTGGACGCATTCACCCCTCCACTTT. Its protein is CAWSVSGWTHSPLHF.

V and J are TRBV3-1 (or the pseudogene TRBV3-2) and TRBJ1-1, with 9 bases that match TRBD1. CDR3 length equals 14 residues. Germline CDR1 and CDR2: LGHDT and YNNKEL (reference sequence). J gave up 4 bases and V 4 bases, and 4 bases lay outside the gene matches. DNA for the CDR3: TGTGCCAGCAGCCTGGGACAGGGTGGCACTGAAGCTTTCTTT. Translated, it gives CASSLGQGGTEAFF.

The rearrangement links TRBV5-6 to TRBJ2-7; tentative D call: TRBD1 (5 bases). This CDR3 contains 12 residues. V was pared by 2 bases and J by 3 bases, with 6 bases between. Germline V gene lookup returns CDR1 SGHDT and CDR2 YYEEEE. Here the CDR3 reads CASSFQGYEQYF. CDR3 coding DNA: TGTGCCAGCAGCTTTCAGGGCTACGAGCAGTACTTC. Drawing the rest from reference TRBV5-6 and TRBJ2-7, the complete variable domain is DAGVTQSPTHLIKTRGQQVTLRCSPKSGHDTVSWYQQALGQGPQFIFQYYEEEERQRGNFPDRFSGHQFPNYSSELNVNALLLGDSALYLCASSFQGYEQYFGPGTRLTVT.

This rearrangement joins TRBV6-5 to TRBJ2-7; no definite D call. CDR1 is MNHEY and CDR2 is SVGAGI in the germline V gene. Trimming cost V 6 bases and J 0 bases, with 15 bases left between them. This CDR3 contains 15 residues. The CDR3 coding sequence is TGTGCCAGCAGGTCTACAAAAAGCGACTCCTACGAGCAGTACTTC. It is translated as CASRSTKSDSYEQYF.

The rearrangement joins TRBV19 to TRBJ2-1, with 12 bases aligning to TRBD2. Germline V gene sequence: CDR1 LNHDA, CDR2 SQIVND (reference sequence). This CDR3 spans 16 amino acids. The trim removed 2 bases at V and 3 bases at J, leaving 2 bases unmatched. This CDR3 is CASSILAGGFYNEQFF. The CDR3 DNA is TGTGCCAGTAGTATACTAGCGGGGGGGTTCTACAATGAGCAGTTCTTC.

The chain uses TRBV11-3 and TRBJ2-5; 10 bases fit TRBD1. From germline, CDR1 is SGHNT and CDR2 YENEEA. The CDR3 is 18 amino acids. J lost 2 bases, V lost 2 bases, and 11 bases had no gene match. CDR3 protein: CASSLSPDRDRGQETQYF. As DNA, the CDR3 is TGTGCCAGCAGCTTAAGTCCAGACCGGGACAGGGGTCAAGAGACCCAGTACTTC.

The chain recombines TRBV6-1 with TRBJ2-3, with 9 nucleotides matching TRBD1. The germline gives CDR1 MNHNS, CDR2 SASEGT. The CDR3 is made up of 17 amino acids. V was clipped by 1 base and J by 5 bases; unmatched bases: 10. The CDR3: CASSEGGTGWRGDTQYF. CDR3 nucleotides: TGTGCCAGCAGTGAAGGGGGGACAGGGTGGCGTGGAGATACGCAGTATTTT.

The V and J genes are TRBV30 and TRBJ2-4; maybe TRBD1 (6 bases). CDR1 GTSNPN and CDR2 SVGIG come from the germline V gene (reference sequence). The CDR3 extends over 12 amino acids. V lost 5 bases, J lost 11 bases, and 16 bases lay in between. CDR3 residues: CAWGTGTKVQYF. The CDR3 region has the DNA TGTGCCTGGGGAACCGGGACAAAGGTTCAGTACTTC. The complete variable domain, with remaining parts taken from reference TRBV30 and TRBJ2-4, reads SQTIHQWPATLVQPVGSPLSLECTVEGTSNPNLYWYRQAAGRGLQLLFYSVGIGQISSEVPQNLSASRPQDRQFILSSKKLLLSDSGFYLCAWGTGTKVQYFGAGTRLSVL.

The chain employs TRBV6-5 and TRBJ1-1; unclear D gene. Germline V gene sequence: CDR1 MNHEY, CDR2 SVGAGI. Trimming removed 8 bases from V and 5 bases from J, with 12 bases in between. The CDR3 runs 12 residues. The CDR3 nucleotides read TGTGCCAGCGAGAGGCGCGAGACTGAAGCTTTCTTT. It translates to CASERRETEAFF.

This clone was counted at least ten times. The rearrangement uses TRBV25-1 and TRBJ1-6; D might be TRBD1 (5 bases). Germline-derived CDR1 and CDR2 are MGHDK and SYGVNS. V lost 2 bases to trimming and J lost 7 bases, with 12 bases between them. The CDR3 consists of 15 residues. CDR3 in DNA: TGTGCCAGCAGTGAAAGTGACAGCCCGAATTCACCCCTCCACTTT. Protein: CASSESDSPNSPLHF.

The rearrangement uses TRBV5-1 and TRBJ1-3; D not certain. Germline CDR1 reads SGHRS; CDR2 reads YFSETQ. The CDR3 loop spans 15 amino acids. Trimming pared 4 bases from V and 4 bases from J, leaving 15 bases between. CDR3 sequence reads: CASSPQDSRGNTIYF. CDR3 in DNA: TGCGCCAGCAGCCCTCAGGACTCGAGAGGAAACACCATATATTTT.

The rearrangement links TRBV9 to TRBJ2-2, with no clear D. The CDR3 covers 12 residues. V lost 0 bases and J lost 10, with 7 bases in between. Germline-derived CDR1 and CDR2 are SGDLS and YYNGEE. The CDR3 coding sequence is TGTGCCAGCAGCGTAGTCGGTATGGAGCTGTTTTTT. Residues: CASSVVGMELFF.

The chain carries TRBV6-5 and TRBJ1-4; D is perhaps TRBD1 (5 bases). CDR1 MNHEY and CDR2 SVGAGI come from the germline V gene. This CDR3 comprises 14 residues. V lost 5 bases, J lost 5 bases, and 12 bases lay in between. In DNA form, the CDR3 reads TGTGCCAGCAGTCCGGGACTGCAAAATGAAAAACTGTTTTTT. Protein product: CASSPGLQNEKLFF.

The chain is built from TRBV9 and TRBJ2-3; TRBD1 might be the D (7 bases). The CDR3 is 15 amino acids. The V gene lost 3 bases and the J gene lost 0 bases, with 11 bases spanning the gap. CDR1 and CDR2 (germline): SGDLS, YYNGEE. CDR3 DNA: TGTGCCAGCAGCGGCCAGGGGGGAAGCACAGATACGCAGTATTTT. It codes for CASSGQGGSTDTQYF. Using reference TRBV9 and TRBJ2-3 for the parts outside the CDR3, the full variable domain is DSGVTQTPKHLITATGQRVTLRCSPRSGDLSVYWYQQSLDQGLQFLIQYYNGEERAKGNILERFSAQQFPDLHSELNLSSLELGDSALYFCASSGQGGSTDTQYFGPGTRLTVL.

The rearrangement joins TRBV5-8 to TRBJ1-5, with D uncertain. This CDR3 region has 12 residues. Germline V gene lookup returns CDR1 SGHTS and CDR2 YDEGEE. V was shortened by 1 base and J by 6 bases, with 5 bases between the two germline ends. In DNA form, the CDR3 reads TGTGCCAGCAGCTTGTACGGTCAGCCCCAGCATTTT. Encoded protein: CASSLYGQPQHF.

This clone was recorded once. The chain uses TRBV28 and TRBJ1-3, with TRBD1 identical over 12 bases. Germline trimming cut 2 bases from V and 1 base from J; bases unmatched to any gene: 6. CDR1 and CDR2 from the germline V gene are MDHEN and SYDVKM. The CDR3 extends over 18 amino acids. CDR3 loop: CASSLGTGGMRSGNTIYF. In DNA, the CDR3 is TGTGCCAGCAGTTTAGGGACAGGGGGCATGAGGTCTGGAAACACCATATATTTT.

The CDR3 protein is CASSLAVGVVADTQYF. The DNA for the CDR3 is TGCGCCAGCAGCTTGGCGGTGGGAGTAGTCGCAGATACGCAGTATTTT. The chain has TRBV5-1 and TRBJ2-3; maybe TRBD2 (5 bases). CDR3 length equals 16 residues. CDR1 is SGHRS and CDR2 is YFSETQ in the germline V gene. Trimming stripped 0 bases from V and 4 bases from J, with 15 bases between. Combining the CDR3 with reference TRBV5-1 and TRBJ2-3 gives the whole variable domain KAGVTQTPRYLIKTRGQQVTLSCSPISGHRSVSWYQQTPGQGLQFLFEYFSETQRNKGNFPGRFSGRQFSNSRSEMNVSTLELGDSALYLCASSLAVGVVADTQYFGPGTRLTVL.

The rearrangement joins TRBV11-2 to TRBJ2-2; 9 nucleotides agree with TRBD2. The junction had 5 bases not matched to a gene; V was cut back by 5 bases and J by 1 base. Germline V lookup: CDR1 SGHAT, CDR2 FQNNGV. CDR3 length: 16 amino acids. CDR3 residues: CASSLSLAGNTGELFF. In DNA, the CDR3 is TGTGCCAGCAGCCTCTCACTAGCGGGGAACACCGGGGAGCTGTTTTTT.

CDR3 coding DNA: TGTGCCAGCTCGACAGCGGGTATTAGGGAGACCCAGTACTTC. Its translation: CASSTAGIRETQYF. The rearrangement uses TRBV5-4 and TRBJ2-5, with D possibly TRBD2 on 6 matching bases. V lost 7 bases to trimming and J lost 5 bases, with 18 bases between them. There are 14 residues in the CDR3. Per the germline V gene, CDR1 is SGHNT and CDR2 is YYREEE (reference sequence).

The chain carries TRBV6-1 and TRBJ1-3; 7 nucleotides align to TRBD1. Germline CDR1 reads MNHNS; CDR2 reads SASEGT. The V segment lost 7 bases and the J segment 4 bases; nucleotides outside the gene matches: 4. The CDR3 spans 13 residues. The CDR3 sequence is CASNRGPGNTIYF. The CDR3 DNA sequence: TGTGCCAGCAACAGGGGTCCCGGAAACACCATATATTTT.

This clone showed up just a few times. The chain combines TRBV30 with TRBJ2-7; 9 bases fit TRBD1. The CDR3 length is 11 residues. V shed 7 bases, J shed 5 bases, and the junction held 3 bases outside the gene matches. Germline lookup yields CDR1 GTSNPN and CDR2 SVGIG (reference sequence). The CDR3 region has the DNA TGTGCCTCCGGACAGGGGAACGAGCAGTACTTC. Its translation is CASGQGNEQYF.

This clone was found a few times. The chain couples TRBV9 to TRBJ2-1; 11 nucleotides match TRBD2. Germline CDR1 and CDR2: SGDLS and YYNGEE. V lost 3 bases and J lost 4; bases outside the gene matches: 6. The CDR3 has 16 amino acids. The chain's CDR3 is CASSAPGTSGYNEQFF. The CDR3 DNA follows: TGTGCCAGCAGCGCTCCCGGGACTAGCGGTTACAATGAGCAGTTCTTC.